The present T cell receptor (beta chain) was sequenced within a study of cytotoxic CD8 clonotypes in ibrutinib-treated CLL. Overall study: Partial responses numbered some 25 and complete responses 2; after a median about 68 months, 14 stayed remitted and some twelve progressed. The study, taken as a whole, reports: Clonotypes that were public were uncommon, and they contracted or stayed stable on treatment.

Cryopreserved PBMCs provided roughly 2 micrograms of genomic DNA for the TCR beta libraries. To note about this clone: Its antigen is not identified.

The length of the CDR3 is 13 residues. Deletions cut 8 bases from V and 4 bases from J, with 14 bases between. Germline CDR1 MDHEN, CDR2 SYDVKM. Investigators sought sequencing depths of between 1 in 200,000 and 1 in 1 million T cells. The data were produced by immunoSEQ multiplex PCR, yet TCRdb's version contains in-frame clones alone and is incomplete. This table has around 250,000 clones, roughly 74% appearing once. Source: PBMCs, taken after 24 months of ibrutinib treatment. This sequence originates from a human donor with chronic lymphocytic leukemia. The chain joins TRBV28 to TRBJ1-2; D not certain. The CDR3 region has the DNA TGTGCCAGCGCTTCCCCTCCAGTCTATGGCTACACCTTC. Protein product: CASASPPVYGYTF.